The 4 T cell receptor beta chains given below trace back to one sample, sequenced in a study of identical twins. One entry per CDR3 protein, called by TCRdb with MiXCR from the 5' RACE reads. Of about 690,000 distinct CDR3 sequences listed, approximately 22% are singletons. The sample was also linked to a second study, of T cells expressing NK-cell markers.

The source material was PBMCs. These TCRs come from a woman aged 18-35 years in good health.

This clonotype was found a few times. V gene TRBV7-6 combines with J gene TRBJ2-1; D might be TRBD2 (5 bases). In germline, CDR1 is SGHVS, CDR2 FNYEAQ. This CDR3 region has 15 residues. With 1 base removed from V and 5 bases from J, the gap between germline ends came to 12 bases. The CDR3 nucleotides read TGTGCCAGCAGCTTAGATCACTCGACTAACAATGAGCAGTTCTTC. Its protein is CASSLDHSTNNEQFF. Full variable domain (missing parts from reference TRBV7-6 and TRBJ2-1): GAGVSQSPRYKVTKRGQDVALRCDPISGHVSLYWYRQALGQGPEFLTYFNYEAQQDKSGLPNDRFSAERPEGSISTLTIQRTEQRDSAMYRCASSLDHSTNNEQFFGPGTRLTVL.

This clonotype was detected a few times. The chain carries TRBV10-1 and TRBJ2-3, with TRBD2 matching 8 bases. The CDR3 runs to 15 residues. V lost 2 bases and J lost 10; bases outside the gene matches: 11. The germline V gene has CDR1 WNHNN and CDR2 SYGVQD (reference sequence). CDR3 sequence: CASSEASGGATPQYF. CDR3 nucleotide sequence: TGCGCCAGCAGTGAGGCGAGCGGGGGAGCCACACCGCAGTATTTT.

This clonotype was detected only a few times. The chain is built from TRBV13 and TRBJ1-2; D may be TRBD1 (5 bases). Germline V gene sequence: CDR1 PRHDT, CDR2 FYEKMQ (reference sequence). The CDR3 is made up of 14 amino acids. V lost 5 bases and J lost 5, with 15 bases in between. CDR3 bases: TGTGCCAGCAGCCTGGGGACGGATCCGTATGGCTACACCTTC. Translating it yields CASSLGTDPYGYTF.

The chain recombines TRBV2 with TRBJ2-1; TRBD1 aligns across 8 bases. J lost 9 bases, V lost 5 bases, and 3 bases had no gene match. Germline-derived CDR1 and CDR2 are SNHLY and FYNNEI. This CDR3 region has 12 residues. The CDR3: CASSQGAVEQFF. The CDR3 DNA is TGTGCCAGCAGTCAGGGGGCCGTTGAGCAGTTCTTC.